This T cell receptor (beta chain) comes out of a study of blood T cell repertoires in COVID-19. About the research overall: Samples of COVID-19 (acute and convalescent) were obtained from the United States, Italy and Spain.

V trimming: 4 bases; J trimming: 2 bases; junction bases outside the gene matches: 11. The germline V gene encodes CDR1 MDHEN and CDR2 SYDVKM. The CDR3 covers 16 residues. Residents of around 24 US areas, aged roughly 18 to 89 years, made up the participants. Sequenced by immunoSEQ multiplex PCR; TCRdb stores in-frame clones only, minus some. The sample has nearly 200,000 clones; 70% to 90% are singletons. V and J are TRBV28 and TRBJ2-7, with 7 bases identical to TRBD2. The specimen sequenced was PBMCs or T cells enriched from blood (not recorded which). The origin of this receptor is a woman between 18 and 30 years old who had recovered from COVID-19. The CDR3 nucleotides read TGTGCCAGCAGTTCCTTTGGGGGGGGGACCCCCTACGAGCAGTACTTC. Encoded protein: CASSSFGGGTPYEQYF.